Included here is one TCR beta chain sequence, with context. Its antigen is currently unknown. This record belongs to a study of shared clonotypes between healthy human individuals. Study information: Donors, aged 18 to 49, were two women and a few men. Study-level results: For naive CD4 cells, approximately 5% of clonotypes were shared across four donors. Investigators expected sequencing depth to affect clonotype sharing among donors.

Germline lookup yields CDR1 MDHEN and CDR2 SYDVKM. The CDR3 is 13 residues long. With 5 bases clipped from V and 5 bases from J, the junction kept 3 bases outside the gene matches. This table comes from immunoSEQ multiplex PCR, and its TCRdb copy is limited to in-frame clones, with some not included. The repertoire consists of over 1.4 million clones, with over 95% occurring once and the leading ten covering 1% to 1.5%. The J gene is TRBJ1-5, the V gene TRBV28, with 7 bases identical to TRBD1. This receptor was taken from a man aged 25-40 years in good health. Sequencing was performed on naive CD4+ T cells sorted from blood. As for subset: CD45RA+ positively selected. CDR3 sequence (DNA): TGTGCCAGCAGTGACAGGGCGGATCAGCCCCAGCATTTT. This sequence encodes CASSDRADQPQHF.